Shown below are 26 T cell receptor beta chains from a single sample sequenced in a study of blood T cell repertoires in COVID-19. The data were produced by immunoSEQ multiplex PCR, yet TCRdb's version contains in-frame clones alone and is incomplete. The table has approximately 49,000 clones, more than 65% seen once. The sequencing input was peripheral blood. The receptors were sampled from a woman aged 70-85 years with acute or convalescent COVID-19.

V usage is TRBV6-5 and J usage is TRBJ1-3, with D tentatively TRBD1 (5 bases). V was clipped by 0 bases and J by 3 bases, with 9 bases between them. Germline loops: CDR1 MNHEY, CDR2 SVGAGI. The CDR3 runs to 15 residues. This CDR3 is CASSYSQGLGNTIYF. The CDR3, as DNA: TGTGCCAGCAGTTACTCCCAGGGCCTTGGAAACACCATATATTTT.

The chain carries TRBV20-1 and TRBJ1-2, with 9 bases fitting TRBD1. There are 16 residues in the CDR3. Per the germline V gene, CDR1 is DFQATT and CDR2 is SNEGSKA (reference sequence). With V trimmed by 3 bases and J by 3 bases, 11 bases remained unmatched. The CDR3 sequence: CSASWRGTGQYYGYTF. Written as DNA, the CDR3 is TGCAGTGCTAGTTGGCGGGGGACAGGGCAATACTATGGCTACACCTTC.

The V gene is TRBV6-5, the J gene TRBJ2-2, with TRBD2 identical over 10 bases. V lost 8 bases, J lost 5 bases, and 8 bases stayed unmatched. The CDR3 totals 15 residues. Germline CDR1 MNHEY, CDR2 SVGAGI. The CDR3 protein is CASGRLAGGTGELFF. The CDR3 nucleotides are TGTGCCAGCGGTCGACTAGCGGGTGGAACCGGGGAGCTGTTTTTT.

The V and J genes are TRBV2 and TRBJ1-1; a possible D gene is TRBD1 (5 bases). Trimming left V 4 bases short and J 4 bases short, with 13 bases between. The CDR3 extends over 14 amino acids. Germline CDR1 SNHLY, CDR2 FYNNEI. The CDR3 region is CASSGLGRITEAFF. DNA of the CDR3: TGTGCCAGCAGTGGTTTGGGGCGGATCACTGAAGCTTTCTTT.

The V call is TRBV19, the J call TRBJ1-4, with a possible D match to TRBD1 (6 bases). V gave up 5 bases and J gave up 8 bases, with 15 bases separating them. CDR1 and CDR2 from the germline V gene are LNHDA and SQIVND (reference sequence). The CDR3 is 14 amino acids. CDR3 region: CASSRGQRNEKLFF. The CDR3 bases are TGTGCCAGTAGTCGCGGACAGAGAAACGAAAAACTGTTTTTT.

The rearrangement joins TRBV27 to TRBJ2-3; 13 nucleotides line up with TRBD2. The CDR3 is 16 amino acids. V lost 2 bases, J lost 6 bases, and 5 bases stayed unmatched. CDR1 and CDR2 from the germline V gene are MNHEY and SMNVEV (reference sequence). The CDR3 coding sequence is TGTGCCAGCAGTTTACAACTAGCGGGAGGGGGGGATACGCAGTATTTT. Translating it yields CASSLQLAGGGDTQYF.

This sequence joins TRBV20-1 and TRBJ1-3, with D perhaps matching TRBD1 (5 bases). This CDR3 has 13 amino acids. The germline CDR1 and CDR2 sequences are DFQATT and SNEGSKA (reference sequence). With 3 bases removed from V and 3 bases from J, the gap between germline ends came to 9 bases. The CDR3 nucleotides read TGCAGTGCTAGTTCAGGGCTTGGAAACACCATATATTTT. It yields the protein CSASSGLGNTIYF.

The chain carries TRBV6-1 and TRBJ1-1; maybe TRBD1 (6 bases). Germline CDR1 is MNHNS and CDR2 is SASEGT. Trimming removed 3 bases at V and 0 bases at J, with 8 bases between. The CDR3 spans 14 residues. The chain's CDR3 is CASSEGHLNTEAFF. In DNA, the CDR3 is TGTGCCAGCAGTGAGGGACACCTGAACACTGAAGCTTTCTTT.

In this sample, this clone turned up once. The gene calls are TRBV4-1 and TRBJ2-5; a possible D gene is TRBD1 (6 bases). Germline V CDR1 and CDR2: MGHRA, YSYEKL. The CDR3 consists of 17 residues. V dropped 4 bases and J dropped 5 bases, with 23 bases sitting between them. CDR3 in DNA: TGCGCCAGCAGCCCCGCGTCAGGGGACATCGGGTGGGAGACCCAGTACTTC. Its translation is CASSPASGDIGWETQYF.

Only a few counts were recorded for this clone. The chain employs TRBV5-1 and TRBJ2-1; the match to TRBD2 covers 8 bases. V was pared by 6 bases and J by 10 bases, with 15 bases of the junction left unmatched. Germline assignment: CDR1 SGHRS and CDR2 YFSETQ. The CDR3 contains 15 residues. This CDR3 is CASTREAGPLREQFF. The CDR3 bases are TGCGCCAGCACGCGGGAGGCGGGGCCCCTCAGAGAGCAGTTCTTC.

CDR3 protein: CAWSLDSSSGNTIYF. CDR3 nucleotide sequence: TGTGCCTGGAGCCTCGACTCGAGCTCTGGAAACACCATATATTTT. This sequence joins TRBV30 and TRBJ1-3; D not resolved. Trimming removed 3 bases from V and 0 bases from J, with 12 bases in between. In germline, CDR1 is GTSNPN, CDR2 SVGIG (reference sequence). This CDR3 spans 15 amino acids.

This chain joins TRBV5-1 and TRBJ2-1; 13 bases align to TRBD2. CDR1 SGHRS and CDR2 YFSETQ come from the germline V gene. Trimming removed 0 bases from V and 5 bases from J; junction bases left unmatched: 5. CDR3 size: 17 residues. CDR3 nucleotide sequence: TGCGCCAGCAGCTTGGGGACTAGCGGGGGCCCACACAATGAGCAGTTCTTC. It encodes CASSLGTSGGPHNEQFF.

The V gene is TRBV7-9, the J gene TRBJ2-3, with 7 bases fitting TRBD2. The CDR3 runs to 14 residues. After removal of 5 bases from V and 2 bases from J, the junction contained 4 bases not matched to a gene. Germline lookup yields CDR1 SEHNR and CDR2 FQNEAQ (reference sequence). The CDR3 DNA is TGTGCCAGCAGCCTAAGCGGGGCCACAGATACGCAGTATTTT. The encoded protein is CASSLSGATDTQYF.

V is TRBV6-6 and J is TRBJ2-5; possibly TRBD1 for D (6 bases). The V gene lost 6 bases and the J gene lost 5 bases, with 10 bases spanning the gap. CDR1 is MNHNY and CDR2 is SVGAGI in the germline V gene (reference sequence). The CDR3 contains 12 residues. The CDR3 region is CASSKGVETQYF. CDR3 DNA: TGTGCCAGCAGCAAGGGGGTGGAGACCCAGTACTTC.

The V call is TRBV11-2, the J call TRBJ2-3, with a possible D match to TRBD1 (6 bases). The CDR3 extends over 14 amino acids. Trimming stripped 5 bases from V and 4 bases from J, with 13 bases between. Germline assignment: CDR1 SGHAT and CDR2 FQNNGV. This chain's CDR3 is CASSTDRSPDTQYF. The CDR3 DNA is TGTGCCAGCAGCACCGACAGGTCCCCAGATACGCAGTATTTT. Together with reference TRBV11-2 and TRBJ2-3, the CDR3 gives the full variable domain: EAGVAQSPRYKIIEKRQSVAFWCNPISGHATLYWYQQILGQGPKLLIQFQNNGVVDDSQLPKDRFSAERLKGVDSTLKIQPAKLEDSAVYLCASSTDRSPDTQYFGPGTRLTVL.

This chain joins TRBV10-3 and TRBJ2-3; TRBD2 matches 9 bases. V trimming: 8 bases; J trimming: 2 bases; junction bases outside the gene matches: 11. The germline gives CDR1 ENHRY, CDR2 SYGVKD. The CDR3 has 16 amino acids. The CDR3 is CAIGGREGQFTDTQYF. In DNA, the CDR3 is TGTGCCATCGGGGGGCGGGAGGGCCAATTCACAGATACGCAGTATTTT.

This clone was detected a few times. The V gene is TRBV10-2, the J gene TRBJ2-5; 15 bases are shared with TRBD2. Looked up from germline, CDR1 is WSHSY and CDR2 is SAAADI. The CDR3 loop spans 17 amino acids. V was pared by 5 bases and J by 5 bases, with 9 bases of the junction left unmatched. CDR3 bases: TGCGCCAGCAGTACCGGGACTAGCGGGGGGCTTGGGGAGACCCAGTACTTC. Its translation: CASSTGTSGGLGETQYF.

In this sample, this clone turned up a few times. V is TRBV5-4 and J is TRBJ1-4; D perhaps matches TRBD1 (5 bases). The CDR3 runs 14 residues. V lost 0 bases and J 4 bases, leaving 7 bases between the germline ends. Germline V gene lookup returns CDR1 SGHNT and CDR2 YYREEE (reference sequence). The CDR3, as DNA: TGTGCCAGCAGCTTGGGGGGGGTTAATGAAAAACTGTTTTTT. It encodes CASSLGGVNEKLFF.

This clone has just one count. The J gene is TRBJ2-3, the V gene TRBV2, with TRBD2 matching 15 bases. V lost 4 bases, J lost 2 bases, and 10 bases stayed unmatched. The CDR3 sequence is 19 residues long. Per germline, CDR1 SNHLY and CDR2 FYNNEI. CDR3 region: CASSGRTSGGALATDTQYF. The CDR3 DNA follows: TGTGCCAGCAGTGGTCGGACTAGCGGGGGGGCTCTTGCCACAGATACGCAGTATTTT.

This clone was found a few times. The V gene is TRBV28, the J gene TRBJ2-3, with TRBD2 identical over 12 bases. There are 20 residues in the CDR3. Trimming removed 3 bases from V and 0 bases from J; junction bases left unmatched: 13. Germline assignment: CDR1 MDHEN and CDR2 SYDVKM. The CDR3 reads CASSFVFGPSGRESTDTQYF. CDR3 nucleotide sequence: TGTGCCAGCAGTTTTGTGTTCGGGCCTAGCGGGAGGGAAAGCACAGATACGCAGTATTTT. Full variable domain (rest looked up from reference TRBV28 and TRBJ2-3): DVKVTQSSRYLVKRTGEKVFLECVQDMDHENMFWYRQDPGLGLRLIYFSYDVKMKEKGDIPEGYSVSREKKERFSLILESASTNQTSMYLCASSFVFGPSGRESTDTQYFGPGTRLTVL.

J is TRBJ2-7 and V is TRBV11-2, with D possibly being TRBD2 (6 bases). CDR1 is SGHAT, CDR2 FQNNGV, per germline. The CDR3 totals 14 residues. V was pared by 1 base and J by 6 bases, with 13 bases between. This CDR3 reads CASSLAGAVVEQYF. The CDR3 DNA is TGTGCCAGCAGCTTAGCGGGAGCAGTGGTCGAGCAGTACTTC.

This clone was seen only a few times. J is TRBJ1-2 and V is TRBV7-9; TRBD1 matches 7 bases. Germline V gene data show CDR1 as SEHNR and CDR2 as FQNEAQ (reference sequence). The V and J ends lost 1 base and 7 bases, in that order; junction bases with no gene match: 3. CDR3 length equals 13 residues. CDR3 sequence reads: CASSLEQGLGYTF. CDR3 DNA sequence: TGTGCCAGCAGCTTAGAACAGGGGCTTGGCTACACCTTC.

In nucleotides, the CDR3 is TGTGCCAGCTCACCAGGGACAGGGTGGGCGGACACTGAAGCTTTCTTT. Residues: CASSPGTGWADTEAFF. This rearrangement joins TRBV18 to TRBJ1-1; 9 positions match TRBD1. This CDR3 region has 16 residues. Germline CDR1 is KGHSH and CDR2 is LQKENI. Unmatched junction bases numbered 7, after V lost 2 bases and J lost 3 bases.

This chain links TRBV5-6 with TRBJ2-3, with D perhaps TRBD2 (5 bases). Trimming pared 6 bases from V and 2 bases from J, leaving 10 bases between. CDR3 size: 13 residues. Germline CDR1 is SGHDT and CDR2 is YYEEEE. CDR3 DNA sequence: TGTGCCAGCACCCGGCGGGTCACAGATACGCAGTATTTT. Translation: CASTRRVTDTQYF.

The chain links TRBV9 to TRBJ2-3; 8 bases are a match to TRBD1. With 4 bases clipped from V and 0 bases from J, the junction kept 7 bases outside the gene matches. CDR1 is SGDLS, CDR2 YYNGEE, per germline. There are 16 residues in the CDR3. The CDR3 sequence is CASSPRTGLSTDTQYF. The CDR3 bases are TGTGCCAGCAGCCCACGGACAGGGCTTAGCACAGATACGCAGTATTTT.

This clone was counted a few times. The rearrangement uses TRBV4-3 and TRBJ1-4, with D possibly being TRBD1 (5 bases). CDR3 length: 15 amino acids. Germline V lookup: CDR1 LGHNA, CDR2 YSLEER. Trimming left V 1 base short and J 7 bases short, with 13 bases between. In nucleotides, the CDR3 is TGCGCCAGCAGCCAAGGGGGGGGGACGACTGAAAAACTGTTTTTT. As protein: CASSQGGGTTEKLFF.